This T cell receptor beta chain comes out of a study of identical twins. Notes on the study in general: Abundant beta clonotypes from cord blood had fewer insertions, unlike memory repertoires, which showed none.

Points on this clonotype: The target antigen is unknown.

Unique molecular identifiers were in the cDNA, with template-switch universal primer binding. In TCRdb, the 5' RACE reads were re-called with MiXCR into one record per CDR3 protein. The sample lists under 400,000 distinct CDR3 sequences, around 9% occurring once. Unmatched junction bases numbered 10, after V lost 6 bases and J lost 5 bases. The CDR3 runs 14 residues. Germline V gives CDR1 DFQATT, CDR2 SNEGSKA (reference sequence). V is TRBV20-1 and J is TRBJ2-3, with 8 bases lining up with TRBD2. The clonotype originates from a woman in her forties or fifties in good health. Sequencing used naive T cells sorted from blood. The CDR3 spells CSARDGRVLDTQYF. In DNA form, the CDR3 reads TGCAGTGCAAGGGACGGGAGGGTTTTAGATACGCAGTATTTT.